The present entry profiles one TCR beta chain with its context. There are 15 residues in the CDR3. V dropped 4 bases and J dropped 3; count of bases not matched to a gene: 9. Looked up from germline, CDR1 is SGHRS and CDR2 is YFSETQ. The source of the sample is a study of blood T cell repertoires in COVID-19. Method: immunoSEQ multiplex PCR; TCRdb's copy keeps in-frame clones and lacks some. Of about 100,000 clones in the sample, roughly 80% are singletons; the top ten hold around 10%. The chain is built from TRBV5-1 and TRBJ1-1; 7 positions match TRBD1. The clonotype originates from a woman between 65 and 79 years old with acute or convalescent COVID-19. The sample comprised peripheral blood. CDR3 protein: CASSTTGEPYTEAFF. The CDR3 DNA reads TGCGCCAGCAGCACCACAGGGGAACCCTACACTGAAGCTTTCTTT.